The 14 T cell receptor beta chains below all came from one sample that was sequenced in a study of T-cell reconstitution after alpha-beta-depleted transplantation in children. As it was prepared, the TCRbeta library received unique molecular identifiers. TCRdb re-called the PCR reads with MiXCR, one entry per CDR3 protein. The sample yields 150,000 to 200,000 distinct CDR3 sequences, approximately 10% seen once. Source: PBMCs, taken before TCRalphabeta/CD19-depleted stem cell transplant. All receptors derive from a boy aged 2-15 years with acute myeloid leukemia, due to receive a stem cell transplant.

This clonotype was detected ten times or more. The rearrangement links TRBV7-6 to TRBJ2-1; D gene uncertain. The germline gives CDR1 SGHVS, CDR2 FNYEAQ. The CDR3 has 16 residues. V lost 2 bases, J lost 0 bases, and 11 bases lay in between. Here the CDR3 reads CASSLIDWSSYNEQFF. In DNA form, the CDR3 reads TGTGCCAGCAGCTTAATCGACTGGAGCTCCTACAATGAGCAGTTCTTC.

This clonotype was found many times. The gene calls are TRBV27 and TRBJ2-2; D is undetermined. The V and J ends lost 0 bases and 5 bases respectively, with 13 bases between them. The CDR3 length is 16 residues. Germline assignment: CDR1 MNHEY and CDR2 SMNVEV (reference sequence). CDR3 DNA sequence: TGTGCCAGCAGTTTATCGAATTCACGCGGTACCGGGGAGCTGTTTTTT. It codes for CASSLSNSRGTGELFF.

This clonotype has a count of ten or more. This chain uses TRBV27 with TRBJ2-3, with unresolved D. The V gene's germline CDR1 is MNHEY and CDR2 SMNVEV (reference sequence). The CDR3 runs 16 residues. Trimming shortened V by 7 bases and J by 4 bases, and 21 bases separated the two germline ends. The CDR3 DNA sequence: TGTGCCAGCACCCCCTTATCCGTTTCGGTCTCAGATACGCAGTATTTT. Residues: CASTPLSVSVSDTQYF.

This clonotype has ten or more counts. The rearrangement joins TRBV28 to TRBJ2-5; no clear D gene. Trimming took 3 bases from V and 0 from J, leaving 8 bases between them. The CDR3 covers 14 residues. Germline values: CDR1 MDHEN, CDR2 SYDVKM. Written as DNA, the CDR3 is TGTGCCAGCAGTTTCTCGGCGTACCAAGAGACCCAGTACTTC. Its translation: CASSFSAYQETQYF.

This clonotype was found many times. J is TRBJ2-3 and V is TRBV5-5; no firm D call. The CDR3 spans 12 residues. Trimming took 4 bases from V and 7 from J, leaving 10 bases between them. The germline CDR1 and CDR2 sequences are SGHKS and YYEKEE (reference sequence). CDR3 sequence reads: CASSASPYTQYF. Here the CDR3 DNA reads TGTGCCAGCAGCGCATCCCCGTATACGCAGTATTTT.

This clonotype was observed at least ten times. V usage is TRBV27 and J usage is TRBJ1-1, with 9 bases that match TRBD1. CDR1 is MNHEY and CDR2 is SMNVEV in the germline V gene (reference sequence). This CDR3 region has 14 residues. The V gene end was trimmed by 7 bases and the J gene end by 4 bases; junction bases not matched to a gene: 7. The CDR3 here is CASNIDRGITEAFF. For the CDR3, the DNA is TGTGCCAGCAACATAGACAGGGGGATCACTGAAGCTTTCTTT.

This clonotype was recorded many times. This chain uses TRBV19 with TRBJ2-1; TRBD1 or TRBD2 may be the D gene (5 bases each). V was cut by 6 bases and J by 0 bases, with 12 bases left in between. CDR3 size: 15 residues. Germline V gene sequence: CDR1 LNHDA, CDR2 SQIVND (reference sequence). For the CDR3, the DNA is TGTGCCAGTAGAACCGGGACGAACTCCTACAATGAGCAGTTCTTC. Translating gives CASRTGTNSYNEQFF.

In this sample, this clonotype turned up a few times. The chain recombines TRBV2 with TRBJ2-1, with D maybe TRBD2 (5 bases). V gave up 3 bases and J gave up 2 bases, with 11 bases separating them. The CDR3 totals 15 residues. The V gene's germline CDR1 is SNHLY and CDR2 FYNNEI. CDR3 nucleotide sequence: TGTGCCAGCAGTGACCCGGGAACTACCTACAATGAGCAGTTCTTC. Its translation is CASSDPGTTYNEQFF.

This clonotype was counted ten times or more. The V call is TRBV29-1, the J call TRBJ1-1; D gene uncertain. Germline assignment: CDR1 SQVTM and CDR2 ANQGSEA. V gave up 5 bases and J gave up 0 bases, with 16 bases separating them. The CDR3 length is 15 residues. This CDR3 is CSVIKVRSLNTEAFF. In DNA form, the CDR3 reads TGCAGCGTTATTAAGGTACGCTCTTTGAACACTGAAGCTTTCTTT.

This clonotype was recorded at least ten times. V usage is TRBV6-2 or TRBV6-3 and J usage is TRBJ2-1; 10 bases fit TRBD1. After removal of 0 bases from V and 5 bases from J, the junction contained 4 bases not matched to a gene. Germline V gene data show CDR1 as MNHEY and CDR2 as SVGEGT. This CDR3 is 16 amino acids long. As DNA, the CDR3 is TGTGCCAGCAGTTACTCGGGGGACAGGGGTGACAATGAGCAGTTCTTC. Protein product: CASSYSGDRGDNEQFF.

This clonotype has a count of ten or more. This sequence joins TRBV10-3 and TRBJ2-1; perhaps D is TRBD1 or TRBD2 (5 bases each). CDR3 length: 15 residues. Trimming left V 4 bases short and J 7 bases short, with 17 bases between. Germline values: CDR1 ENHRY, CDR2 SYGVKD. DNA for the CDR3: TGTGCCATCAGTGCCCCTGATGGGGGAGTGAATGAGCAGTTCTTC. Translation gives CAISAPDGGVNEQFF.

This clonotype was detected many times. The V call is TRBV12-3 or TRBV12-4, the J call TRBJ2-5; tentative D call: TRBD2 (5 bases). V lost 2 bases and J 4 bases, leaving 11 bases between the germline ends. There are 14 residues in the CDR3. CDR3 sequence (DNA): TGTGCCAGCAGTTTATTCGGCGGAGGAGAGACCCAGTACTTC. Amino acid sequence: CASSLFGGGETQYF.

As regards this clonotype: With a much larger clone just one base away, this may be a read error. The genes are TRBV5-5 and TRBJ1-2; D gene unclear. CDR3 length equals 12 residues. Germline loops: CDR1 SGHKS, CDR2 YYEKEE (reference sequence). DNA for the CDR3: TGTGCCAGCAGCGGGCTTAACTATGGCTACAGCTTC. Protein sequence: CASSGLNYGYSF.

The CDR3 reads CASSRTGRDYGYTF. CDR3 nucleotides: TGTGCCAGCTCAAGGACAGGGAGAGACTATGGCTACACCTTC. J is TRBJ1-2 and V is TRBV18, with 8 bases fitting TRBD1. There are 14 residues in the CDR3. With 5 bases clipped from V and 3 bases from J, the junction kept 5 bases outside the gene matches. Germline V gene data show CDR1 as KGHSH and CDR2 as LQKENI.